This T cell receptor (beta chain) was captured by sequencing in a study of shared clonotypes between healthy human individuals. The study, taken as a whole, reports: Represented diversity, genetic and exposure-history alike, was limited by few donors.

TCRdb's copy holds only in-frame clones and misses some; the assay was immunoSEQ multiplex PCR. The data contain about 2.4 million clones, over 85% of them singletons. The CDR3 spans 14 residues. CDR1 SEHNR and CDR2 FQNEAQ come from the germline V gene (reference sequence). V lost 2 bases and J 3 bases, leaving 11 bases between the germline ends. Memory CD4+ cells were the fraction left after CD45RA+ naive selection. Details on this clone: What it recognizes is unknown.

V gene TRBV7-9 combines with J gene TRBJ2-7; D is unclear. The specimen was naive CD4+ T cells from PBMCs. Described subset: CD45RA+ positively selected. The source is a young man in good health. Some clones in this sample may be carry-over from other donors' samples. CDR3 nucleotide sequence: TGTGCCAGCAGCTTATTAGCAGGCTTCTACGAGCAGTACTTC. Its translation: CASSLLAGFYEQYF.